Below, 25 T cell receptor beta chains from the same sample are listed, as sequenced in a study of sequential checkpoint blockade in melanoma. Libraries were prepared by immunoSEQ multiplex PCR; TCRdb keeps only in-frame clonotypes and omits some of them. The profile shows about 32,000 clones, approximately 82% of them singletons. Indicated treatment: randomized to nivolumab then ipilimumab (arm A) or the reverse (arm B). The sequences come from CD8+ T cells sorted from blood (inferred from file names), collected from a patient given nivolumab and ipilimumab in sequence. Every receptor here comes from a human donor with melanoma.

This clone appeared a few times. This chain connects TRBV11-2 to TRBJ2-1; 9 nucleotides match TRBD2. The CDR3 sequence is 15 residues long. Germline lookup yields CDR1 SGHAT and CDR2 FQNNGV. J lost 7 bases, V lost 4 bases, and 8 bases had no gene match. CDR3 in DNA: TGTGCCAGCAGCTCAGGTGCGGGGGGGTCGAATGAGCAGTTCTTC. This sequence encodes CASSSGAGGSNEQFF.

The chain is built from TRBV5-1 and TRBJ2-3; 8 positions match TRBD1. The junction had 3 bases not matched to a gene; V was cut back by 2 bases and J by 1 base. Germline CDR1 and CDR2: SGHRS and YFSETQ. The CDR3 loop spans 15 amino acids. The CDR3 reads CASSFGQGGTDTQYF. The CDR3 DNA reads TGCGCCAGCAGCTTCGGACAGGGAGGCACAGATACGCAGTATTTT.

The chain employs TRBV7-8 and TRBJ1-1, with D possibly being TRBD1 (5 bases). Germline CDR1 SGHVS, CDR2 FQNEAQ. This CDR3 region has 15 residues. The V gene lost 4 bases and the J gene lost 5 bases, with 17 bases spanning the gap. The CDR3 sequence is CASSSPVGLETEAFF. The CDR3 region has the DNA TGTGCCAGCAGCTCCCCCGTGGGGCTGGAGACTGAAGCTTTCTTT.

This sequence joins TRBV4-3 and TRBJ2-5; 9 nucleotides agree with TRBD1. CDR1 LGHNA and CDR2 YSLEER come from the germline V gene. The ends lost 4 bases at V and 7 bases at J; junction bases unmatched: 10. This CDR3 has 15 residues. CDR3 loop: CASSRAGQGKGTQYF. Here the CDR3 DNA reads TGCGCCAGCAGCCGAGCGGGACAGGGAAAGGGGACCCAGTACTTC.

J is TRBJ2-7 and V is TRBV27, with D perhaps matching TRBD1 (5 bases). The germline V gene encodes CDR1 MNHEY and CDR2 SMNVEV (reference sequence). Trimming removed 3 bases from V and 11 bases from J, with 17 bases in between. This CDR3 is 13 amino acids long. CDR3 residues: CASSLSQGYLEYF. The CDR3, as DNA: TGTGCCAGCAGTTTGAGTCAGGGCTATCTGGAGTACTTC.

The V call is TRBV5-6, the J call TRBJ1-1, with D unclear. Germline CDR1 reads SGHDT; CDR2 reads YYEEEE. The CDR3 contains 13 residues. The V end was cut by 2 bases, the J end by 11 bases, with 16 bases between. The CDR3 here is CASSLVWERMAFF. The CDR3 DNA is TGTGCCAGCAGCTTAGTGTGGGAGCGGATGGCTTTCTTT.

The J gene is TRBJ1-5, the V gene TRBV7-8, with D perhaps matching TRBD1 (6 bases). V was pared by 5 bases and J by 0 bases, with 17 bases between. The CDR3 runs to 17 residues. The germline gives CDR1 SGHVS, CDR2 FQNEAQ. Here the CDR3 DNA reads TGTGCCAGCAGCGCATCCGGGACACTCAATAGCAATCAGCCCCAGCATTTT. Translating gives CASSASGTLNSNQPQHF.

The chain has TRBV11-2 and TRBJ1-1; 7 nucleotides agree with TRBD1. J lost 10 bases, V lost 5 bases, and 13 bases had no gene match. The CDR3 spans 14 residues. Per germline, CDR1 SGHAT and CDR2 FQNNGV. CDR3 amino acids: CASSQYRGPDGAFF. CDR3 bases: TGTGCCAGCAGCCAGTACAGGGGACCTGATGGAGCTTTCTTT.

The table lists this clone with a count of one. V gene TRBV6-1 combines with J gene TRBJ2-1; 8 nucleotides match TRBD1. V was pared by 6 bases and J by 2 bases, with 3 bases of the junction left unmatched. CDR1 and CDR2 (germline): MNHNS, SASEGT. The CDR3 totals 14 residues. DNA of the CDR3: TGTGCCAGCAGCAAGACAGGGGCCTACAATGAGCAGTTCTTC. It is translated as CASSKTGAYNEQFF.

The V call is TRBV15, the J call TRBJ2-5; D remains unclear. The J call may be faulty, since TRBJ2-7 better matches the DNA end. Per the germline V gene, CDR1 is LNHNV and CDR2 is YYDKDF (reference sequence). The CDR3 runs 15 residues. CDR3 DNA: TGTGCCACCAGCAGAGATAATTATATAGCCACCGAGCAGTACTTC. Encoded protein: CATSRDNYIATEQYF.

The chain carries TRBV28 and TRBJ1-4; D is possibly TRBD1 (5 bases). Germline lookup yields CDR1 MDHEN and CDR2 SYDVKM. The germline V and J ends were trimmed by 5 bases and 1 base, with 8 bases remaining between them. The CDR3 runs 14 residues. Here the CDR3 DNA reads TGTGCCAGCAGTAACAGGATAACTAATGAAAAACTGTTTTTT. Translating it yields CASSNRITNEKLFF.

The CDR3 DNA sequence: TGTGCCAGCACCACCCTGGGGGGAACCTACGAGCAGTACTTC. Its translation is CASTTLGGTYEQYF. The J gene is TRBJ2-7, the V gene TRBV5-6; D possibly corresponds to TRBD2 (6 bases). In germline, CDR1 is SGHDT, CDR2 YYEEEE. V shed 6 bases and J shed 2 bases, with 15 bases lying between them. This CDR3 is 14 amino acids long.

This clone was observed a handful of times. In nucleotides, the CDR3 is TGCGCCAGCAGCCAAGACCCCGGACTAGCCGCCGCCTACGAGCAGTACTTC. This gives the protein CASSQDPGLAAAYEQYF. This chain joins TRBV4-1 and TRBJ2-7; 8 positions match TRBD2. Germline V lookup: CDR1 MGHRA, CDR2 YSYEKL. The length of the CDR3 is 17 residues. The V and J ends lost 0 bases and 2 bases, in that order; junction bases with no gene match: 9.

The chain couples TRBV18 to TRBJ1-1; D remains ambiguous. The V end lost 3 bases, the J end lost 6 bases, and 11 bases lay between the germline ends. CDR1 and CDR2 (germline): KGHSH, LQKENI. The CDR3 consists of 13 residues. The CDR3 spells CASSPEGGAEAFF. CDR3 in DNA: TGTGCCAGCTCACCGGAGGGAGGCGCTGAAGCTTTCTTT. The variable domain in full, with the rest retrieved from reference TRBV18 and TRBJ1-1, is NAGVMQNPRHLVRRRGQEARLRCSPMKGHSHVYWYRQLPEEGLKFMVYLQKENIIDESGMPKERFSAEFPKEGPSILRIQQVVRGDSAAYFCASSPEGGAEAFFGQGTRLTVV.

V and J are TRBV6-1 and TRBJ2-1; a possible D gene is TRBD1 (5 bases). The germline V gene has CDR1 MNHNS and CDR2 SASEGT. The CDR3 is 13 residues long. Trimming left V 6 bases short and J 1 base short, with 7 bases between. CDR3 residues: CASRDISYNEQFF. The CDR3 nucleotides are TGTGCCAGCAGGGACATTTCCTACAATGAGCAGTTCTTC.

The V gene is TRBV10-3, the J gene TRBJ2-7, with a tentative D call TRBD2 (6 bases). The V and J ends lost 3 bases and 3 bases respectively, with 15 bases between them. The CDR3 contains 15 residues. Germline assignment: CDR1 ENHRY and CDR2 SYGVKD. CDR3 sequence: CAISELWRENYEQYF. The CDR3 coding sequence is TGTGCCATCAGTGAATTATGGAGGGAAAACTACGAGCAGTACTTC.

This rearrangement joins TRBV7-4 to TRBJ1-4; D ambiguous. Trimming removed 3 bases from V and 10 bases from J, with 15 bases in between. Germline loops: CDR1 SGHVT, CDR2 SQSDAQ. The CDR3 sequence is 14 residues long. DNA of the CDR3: TGTGCCAGCAGCTTCTTGCGGGATTGGGGAAAACTGTTTTTT. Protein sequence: CASSFLRDWGKLFF.

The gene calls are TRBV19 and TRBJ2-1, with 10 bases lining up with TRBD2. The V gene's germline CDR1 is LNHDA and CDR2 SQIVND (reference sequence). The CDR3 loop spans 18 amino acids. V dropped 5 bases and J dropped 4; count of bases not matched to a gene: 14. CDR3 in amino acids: CASSGQRGAGGVYNEQFF. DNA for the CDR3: TGTGCCAGTAGTGGACAGCGGGGAGCGGGGGGGGTTTACAATGAGCAGTTCTTC.

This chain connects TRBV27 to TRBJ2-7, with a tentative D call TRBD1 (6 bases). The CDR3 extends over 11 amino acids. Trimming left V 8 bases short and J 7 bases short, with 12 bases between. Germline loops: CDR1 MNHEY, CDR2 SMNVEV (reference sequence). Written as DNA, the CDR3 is TGTGCCAGCGGACAAGGGGGTGAGCAGTACTTC. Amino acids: CASGQGGEQYF.

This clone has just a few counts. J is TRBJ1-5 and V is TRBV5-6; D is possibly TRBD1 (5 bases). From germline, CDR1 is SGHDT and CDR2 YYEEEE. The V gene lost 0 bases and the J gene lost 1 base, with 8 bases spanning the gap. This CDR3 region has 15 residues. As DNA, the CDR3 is TGTGCCAGCAGCTTGGATGGGGCGAGCAATCAGCCCCAGCATTTT. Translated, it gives CASSLDGASNQPQHF.

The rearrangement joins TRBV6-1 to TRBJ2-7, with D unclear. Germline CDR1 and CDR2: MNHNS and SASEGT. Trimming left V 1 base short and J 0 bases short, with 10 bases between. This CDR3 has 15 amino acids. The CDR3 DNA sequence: TGTGCCAGCAGTGAAGGGGCAGCTTTCTCCTACGAGCAGTACTTC. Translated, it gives CASSEGAAFSYEQYF.

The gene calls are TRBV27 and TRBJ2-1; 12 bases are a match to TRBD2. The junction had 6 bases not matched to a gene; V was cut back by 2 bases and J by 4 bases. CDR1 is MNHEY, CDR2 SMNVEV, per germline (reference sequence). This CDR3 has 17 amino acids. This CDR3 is CASSLAGTSGFYNEQFF. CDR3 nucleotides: TGTGCCAGCAGTTTAGCCGGGACTAGCGGGTTTTACAATGAGCAGTTCTTC.

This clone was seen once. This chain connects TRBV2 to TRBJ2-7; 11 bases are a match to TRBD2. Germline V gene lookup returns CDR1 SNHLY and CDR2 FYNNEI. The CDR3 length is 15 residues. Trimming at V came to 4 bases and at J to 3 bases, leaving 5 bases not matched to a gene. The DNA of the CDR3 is TGTGCCAGCAGTGGGGGACTAGCGGATATCTACGAGCAGTACTTC. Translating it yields CASSGGLADIYEQYF.

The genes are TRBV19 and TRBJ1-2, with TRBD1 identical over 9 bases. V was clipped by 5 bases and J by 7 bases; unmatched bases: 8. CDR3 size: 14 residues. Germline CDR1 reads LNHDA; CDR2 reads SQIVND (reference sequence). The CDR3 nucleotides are TGTGCCAGTAGTGTCATACAGGGGGCAGTTGGCTACACCTTC. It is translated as CASSVIQGAVGYTF.

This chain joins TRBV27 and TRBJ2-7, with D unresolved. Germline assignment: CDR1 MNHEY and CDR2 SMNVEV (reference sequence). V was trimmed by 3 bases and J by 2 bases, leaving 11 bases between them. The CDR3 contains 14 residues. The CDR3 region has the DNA TGTGCCAGCAGTTTGTCGGTAATGACCTACGAGCAGTACTTC. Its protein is CASSLSVMTYEQYF.